A selection of T cell receptor beta chains follows, all from one sample in a study of cytomegalovirus exposure and HLA in healthy donors. Assay: immunoSEQ multiplex PCR; the TCRdb copy retains only in-frame clones and omits some. Its clone listing holds about 140,000 clones. Sequenced input: PBMCs. These receptors were taken from a male donor in good health and CMV-seronegative. Each CDR3 is given with its conserved first and last residue. The D gene is left open where the match is weak.

J gene: TRBJ2-2; V gene: TRBV10-3; D gene: TRBD2; CDR3 protein: CAISELAGGNTGELFF; CDR3 DNA: TGTGCCATCAGTGAGTTAGCGGGAGGGAACACCGGGGAGCTGTTTTTT
J gene: TRBJ1-1; V gene: TRBV7-9; D gene: .; CDR3 protein: CASTSEGALLEAFF; CDR3 DNA: TGTGCCAGCACCTCGGAAGGGGCCCTACTGGAAGCTTTCTTT
J gene: TRBJ1-1; V gene: TRBV6-5; D gene: .; CDR3 protein: CASSKHSYTEAFF; CDR3 DNA: TGTGCCAGCAGTAAACATTCCTACACTGAAGCTTTCTTT
J gene: TRBJ1-2; V gene: TRBV10-3; D gene: TRBD1; CDR3 protein: CAIRLGQGRFNGYTF; CDR3 DNA: TGTGCCATCAGGCTCGGACAGGGGAGGTTTAATGGCTACACCTTC
J gene: TRBJ1-4; V gene: TRBV29-1; D gene: TRBD1; CDR3 protein: CSARGQGNEKLFF; CDR3 DNA: TGCAGCGCCCGGGGACAGGGGAATGAAAAACTGTTTTTT
J gene: TRBJ1-1; V gene: TRBV6-1; D gene: .; CDR3 protein: CASSEGHTRLNTEAFF; CDR3 DNA: TGTGCCAGCAGTGAAGGGCACACCCGTCTGAACACTGAAGCTTTCTTT
J gene: TRBJ2-7; V gene: TRBV6-6; D gene: .; CDR3 protein: CASSPTTGEQYF; CDR3 DNA: TGTGCCAGCAGTCCTACTACCGGCGAGCAGTACTTC
J gene: TRBJ1-2; V gene: TRBV5-1; D gene: .; CDR3 protein: CASSLDSRQSYTF; CDR3 DNA: TGCGCCAGCAGCTTAGATTCCCGACAAAGCTACACCTTC
J gene: TRBJ1-5; V gene: TRBV4-1; D gene: TRBD1; CDR3 protein: CASSHTPGQGNQPQHF; CDR3 DNA: TGCGCCAGCAGCCATACACCGGGACAGGGTAATCAGCCCCAGCATTTT
J gene: TRBJ2-2; V gene: TRBV19; D gene: TRBD2; CDR3 protein: CASNRAGVYTGELFF; CDR3 DNA: TGTGCCAGTAACCGAGCGGGAGTTTACACCGGGGAGCTGTTTTTT
J gene: TRBJ2-1; V gene: TRBV6-6; D gene: TRBD2; CDR3 protein: CASKYGLAGYNEQFF; CDR3 DNA: TGTGCCAGCAAATACGGACTAGCGGGTTACAATGAGCAGTTCTTC
J gene: TRBJ2-3; V gene: TRBV29-1; D gene: TRBD2; CDR3 protein: CSVDWLAGALRTDTQYF; CDR3 DNA: TGCAGCGTTGATTGGCTAGCGGGAGCCTTGAGGACAGATACGCAGTATTTT
J gene: TRBJ2-7; V gene: TRBV29-1; D gene: TRBD2; CDR3 protein: CSALKGLDRYEQYF; CDR3 DNA: TGCAGCGCCTTGAAGGGACTAGATCGCTACGAGCAGTACTTC
J gene: TRBJ2-7; V gene: TRBV30; D gene: .; CDR3 protein: CAWSVRGNHEQYF; CDR3 DNA: TGTGCCTGGAGTGTGCGGGGAAACCACGAGCAGTACTTC
J gene: TRBJ2-5; V gene: TRBV7-9; D gene: .; CDR3 protein: CASSLGAEFQETQYF; CDR3 DNA: TGTGCCAGCAGTTTAGGGGCCGAGTTCCAAGAGACCCAGTACTTC
J gene: TRBJ2-4; V gene: TRBV30; D gene: TRBD1; CDR3 protein: CAWSRQGGVQYF; CDR3 DNA: TGTGCCTGGTCAAGACAGGGGGGGGTTCAGTACTTC
J gene: TRBJ2-1; V gene: TRBV19; D gene: TRBD1; CDR3 protein: CASSIAGDRRNEQFF; CDR3 DNA: TGTGCCAGTAGTATAGCGGGGGACAGGCGAAATGAGCAGTTCTTC
J gene: TRBJ1-1; V gene: TRBV28; D gene: .; CDR3 protein: CASSFRGTEAFF; CDR3 DNA: TGTGCCAGCAGTTTTAGGGGCACTGAAGCTTTCTTT
J gene: TRBJ2-3; V gene: TRBV19; D gene: TRBD2; CDR3 protein: CASSIRGLAGGSSTDTQYF; CDR3 DNA: TGTGCCAGTAGTATTAGGGGACTAGCGGGAGGGTCGAGCACAGATACGCAGTATTTT
J gene: TRBJ2-1; V gene: TRBV9; D gene: .; CDR3 protein: CASSADAGYNEQFF; CDR3 DNA: TGTGCCAGCAGCGCCGACGCAGGCTACAATGAGCAGTTCTTC
J gene: TRBJ1-1; V gene: TRBV5-1; D gene: TRBD1; CDR3 protein: CASSYGQGNTEAFF; CDR3 DNA: TGCGCCAGCAGCTATGGACAGGGGAACACTGAAGCTTTCTTT
J gene: TRBJ2-2; V gene: TRBV27; D gene: .; CDR3 protein: CASSSWTPGTGELFF; CDR3 DNA: TGTGCCAGCAGCTCTTGGACTCCCGGAACCGGGGAGCTGTTTTTT
J gene: TRBJ2-7; V gene: TRBV28; D gene: TRBD1; CDR3 protein: CASKTGLYEQYF; CDR3 DNA: TGTGCCAGCAAGACAGGGTTGTACGAGCAGTACTTC
J gene: TRBJ2-7; V gene: TRBV5-4; D gene: .; CDR3 protein: CASSLADDRGYEQYF; CDR3 DNA: TGTGCCAGCAGCTTGGCCGACGACAGAGGATACGAGCAGTACTTC
J gene: TRBJ1-1; V gene: TRBV18; D gene: .; CDR3 protein: CASSPRQVNTEAFF; CDR3 DNA: TGTGCCAGCTCACCGAGACAGGTGAACACTGAAGCTTTCTTT
J gene: TRBJ2-6; V gene: TRBV7-6; D gene: TRBD1; CDR3 protein: CASSLGQGSGANVLTF; CDR3 DNA: TGTGCCAGCAGCTTAGGACAGGGTTCTGGGGCCAACGTCCTGACTTTC
J gene: TRBJ1-4; V gene: TRBV19; D gene: .; CDR3 protein: CASSTRSAANEKLFF; CDR3 DNA: TGTGCCAGTAGCACACGGTCGGCGGCTAATGAAAAACTGTTTTTT
J gene: TRBJ1-2; V gene: TRBV5-1; D gene: .; CDR3 protein: CASSLGTSKVDYGYTF; CDR3 DNA: TGCGCCAGCAGCCTGGGGACATCCAAGGTGGACTATGGCTACACCTTC
J gene: TRBJ2-4; V gene: TRBV28; D gene: TRBD1; CDR3 protein: CASSSQGEAKNIQYF; CDR3 DNA: TGTGCCAGCAGTTCGCAGGGGGAAGCCAAAAACATTCAGTACTTC
J gene: TRBJ2-7; V gene: TRBV5-6; D gene: .; CDR3 protein: CASSFGGNAYEQYF; CDR3 DNA: TGTGCCAGCAGCTTCGGCGGGAACGCCTACGAGCAGTACTTC
J gene: TRBJ2-7; V gene: TRBV6-1; D gene: .; CDR3 protein: CASSALTSGGYF; CDR3 DNA: TGTGCCAGCAGTGCCTTAACATCCGGCGGGTACTTC
J gene: TRBJ1-5; V gene: TRBV5-8; D gene: .; CDR3 protein: CASSLRVGQPQHF; CDR3 DNA: TGTGCCAGCAGCCTCAGGGTGGGTCAGCCCCAGCATTTT
J gene: TRBJ1-2; V gene: TRBV6-1; D gene: .; CDR3 protein: CASRATANYGYTF; CDR3 DNA: TGTGCCAGCAGGGCGACAGCTAACTATGGCTACACCTTC
J gene: TRBJ2-4; V gene: TRBV29-1; D gene: TRBD1; CDR3 protein: CSAQDRSQAKNIQYF; CDR3 DNA: TGCAGCGCCCAGGACAGGTCTCAAGCCAAAAACATTCAGTACTTC
J gene: TRBJ1-1; V gene: TRBV11-2; D gene: TRBD1; CDR3 protein: CASRASGGGHRTEAFF; CDR3 DNA: TGTGCCAGCAGAGCCTCGGGAGGGGGCCATAGGACTGAAGCTTTCTTT